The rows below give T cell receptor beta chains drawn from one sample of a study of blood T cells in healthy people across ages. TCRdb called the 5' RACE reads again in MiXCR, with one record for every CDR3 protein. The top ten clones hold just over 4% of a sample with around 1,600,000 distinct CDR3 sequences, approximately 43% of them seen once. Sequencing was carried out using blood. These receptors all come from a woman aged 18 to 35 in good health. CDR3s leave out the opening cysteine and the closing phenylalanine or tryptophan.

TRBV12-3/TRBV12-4,ASRWGGPDTQY
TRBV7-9,ASSPWMREEDYGYT
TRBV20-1,SARGLGGQHLFQETQY
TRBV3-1,ASSQVLAGIYEQY
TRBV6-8,ASRRDGNNSPLH
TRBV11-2,ASSSQWQGGNTEAF
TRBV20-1,SARAPRADDSGANVLT
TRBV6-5,ASRGWTIEQY
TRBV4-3,ASSQDKGVYYEQY
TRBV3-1,ASSQGGTSGTYNEQF
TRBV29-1,SAGELDYEQY
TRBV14,ASSQDNDIWETQY
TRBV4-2,ASSQEGVESDGYT
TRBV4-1,ASSPDMGLYEQY
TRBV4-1,ASSRAQPGLRKETQY
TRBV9,ASSVGSGWGNEQF
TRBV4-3,ASSQYRTVNTEAF
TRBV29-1,SVDHNREGELF
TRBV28,ASSQGERSTDTQY
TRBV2,ASTRSRDSLWGYT
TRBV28,ASLGAPPYNEQF
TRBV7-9,ASSPPWRNTEAF
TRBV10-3,AISESPGQGKQPQH
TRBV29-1,SVALQGMNTEAF
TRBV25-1,ASSGHYYGYT
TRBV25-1,ASSETPPGAWSGELF
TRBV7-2,ASSLQSGSRVQTEAF
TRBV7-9,ASSQTTGYT
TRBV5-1,ASSGSPGNTIY
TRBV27,ASSLIGQDLLGNQPQH
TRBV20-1,SYAVLRGEAGEQF
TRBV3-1,ASSPRGSGLYNEQF
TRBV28,ASSLPGQGNTEAF
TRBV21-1,ASSKVSAGGPHEQF
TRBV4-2,ASSQVGTSGSYNEQY
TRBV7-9,ASSPWVGGLEMNTEAF
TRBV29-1,SVRYRDPYEQY